The 3 T cell receptor beta chains presented below share a single source sample, sequenced in a study of blood T cells in healthy people across ages (dated by TCRdb to 2015 to 2017). The library was built by means of 5' RACE. The run used an Illumina HiSeq 2500. A second PCR of roughly 7 to 11 cycles was run with a J-beta primer mix and a sample-barcoded 5' primer. TCRdb trimmed the raw reads at Q25, called clones with MiXCR and kept productive beta chains. Rows merge per CDR3 protein into single entries with the most common DNA and genes. The table for this sample lists hundreds of thousands of distinct CDR3 sequences; under 70% of them were counted only once. Over 35% of the sample is held by the ten biggest clonotypes. Sequencing was performed on blood. All receptors derive from a man aged 55 to 70 in good health.

This clonotype was counted between two and nine times. The gene calls are TRBV7-9 and TRBJ2-4; TRBD1 aligns across 8 bases. After removal of 5 bases from V and 3 bases from J, the junction contained 12 bases not matched to a gene. The CDR3 covers 17 residues. The germline V gene has CDR1 SEHNR and CDR2 FQNEAQ (reference sequence). The CDR3 nucleotides read TGTGCCAGCAGCCCCCACCGGACAGGGCGGAGCAAAAACATTCAGTACTTC. This translates into CASSPHRTGRSKNIQYF.

This clonotype appeared many times. The V call is TRBV20-1, the J call TRBJ1-2; 7 bases are shared with TRBD1. CDR1 DFQATT and CDR2 SNEGSKA come from the germline V gene (reference sequence). V shed 5 bases, J shed 7 bases, and the junction held 10 bases outside the gene matches. The CDR3 has 13 residues. DNA of the CDR3: TGCAGTGCTCTTGACAGGGAGGCGGGTGGCTACACCTTC. This sequence encodes CSALDREAGGYTF.

The CDR3 nucleotides are TGTGCCAGCAGGATGGCCAGCTCCTACAATGAGCAGTTCTTC. Its translation is CASRMASSYNEQFF. The V gene is TRBV5-6, the J gene TRBJ2-1; no firm D call. Per the germline V gene, CDR1 is SGHDT and CDR2 is YYEEEE. V was cut by 5 bases and J by 0 bases, with 9 bases left in between. The CDR3 length is 14 residues.